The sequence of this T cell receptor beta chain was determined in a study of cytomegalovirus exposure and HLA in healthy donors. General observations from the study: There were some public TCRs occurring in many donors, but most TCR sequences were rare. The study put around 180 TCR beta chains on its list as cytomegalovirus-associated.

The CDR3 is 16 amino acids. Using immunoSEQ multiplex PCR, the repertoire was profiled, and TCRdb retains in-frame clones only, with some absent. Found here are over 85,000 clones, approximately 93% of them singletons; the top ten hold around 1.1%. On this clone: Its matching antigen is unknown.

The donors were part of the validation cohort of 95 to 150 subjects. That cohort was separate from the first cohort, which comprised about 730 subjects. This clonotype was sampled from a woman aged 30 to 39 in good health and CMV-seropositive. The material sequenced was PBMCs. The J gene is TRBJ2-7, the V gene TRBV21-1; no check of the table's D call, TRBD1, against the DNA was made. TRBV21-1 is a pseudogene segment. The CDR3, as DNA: TGTGCCAGCAGCAATGACAGGGGGGAGAGCTCCTACGAGCAGTACTTC. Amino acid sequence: CASSNDRGESSYEQYF.